This TCR beta chain was observed in a study of identifying expanded T cells in peripheral blood. General study findings and limits: Technical replicates showed roughly 1.2 changed clones; roughly two weeks about 16; four weeks 19. Variance in clone template counts between roughly two-week samples significantly increased with total template count across all healthy donors.

During the collection period, no donor immune events like infections were recorded. A word on this clone: Its antigen is currently unknown.

Between the trimmed V and J ends, which lost 4 bases and 5 bases, there was a span of 14 bases. Germline V gene sequence: CDR1 MNHEY, CDR2 SMNVEV (reference sequence). The CDR3 length is 14 residues. Here immunoSEQ multiplex PCR was the method, and the copy in TCRdb shows in-frame clones only, minus some. The table shows tens of thousands of clones, with less than 90% occurring only once. Sequencing was carried out using blood. The source of this sequence is a person aged 18 to 69 in good health. This chain uses TRBV27 with TRBJ1-1; tentatively, D is TRBD1 (6 bases). The CDR3 sequence is CASSWGAQSTEAFF. CDR3 DNA sequence: TGTGCCAGCAGTTGGGGGGCGCAGAGTACTGAAGCTTTCTTT.